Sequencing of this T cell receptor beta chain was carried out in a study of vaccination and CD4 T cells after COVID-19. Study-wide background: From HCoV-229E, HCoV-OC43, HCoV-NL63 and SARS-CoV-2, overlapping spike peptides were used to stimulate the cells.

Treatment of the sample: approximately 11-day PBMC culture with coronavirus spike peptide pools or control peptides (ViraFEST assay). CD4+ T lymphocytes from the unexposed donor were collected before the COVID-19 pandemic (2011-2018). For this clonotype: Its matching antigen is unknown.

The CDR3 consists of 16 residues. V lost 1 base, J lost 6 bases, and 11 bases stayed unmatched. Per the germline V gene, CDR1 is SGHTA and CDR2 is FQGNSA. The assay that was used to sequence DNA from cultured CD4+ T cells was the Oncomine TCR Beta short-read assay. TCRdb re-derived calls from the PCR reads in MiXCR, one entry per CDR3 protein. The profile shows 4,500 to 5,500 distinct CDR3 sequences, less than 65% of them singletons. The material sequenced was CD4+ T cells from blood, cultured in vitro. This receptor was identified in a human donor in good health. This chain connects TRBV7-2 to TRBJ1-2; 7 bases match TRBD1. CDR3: CASSLVRDREWDGYTF. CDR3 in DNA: TGTGCCAGCAGCTTAGTTCGGGACAGAGAATGGGATGGCTACACCTTC.